These T cell receptor beta chains were read from a single sample in a study of cytomegalovirus exposure and HLA in healthy donors. Assay used: immunoSEQ multiplex PCR; TCRdb lists only in-frame clones, some missing. The sample lists some 100,000 clones, around three quarters occurring once. Sequencing used PBMCs. The receptor source for this set is a middle-aged man in good health and CMV-seropositive. CDR3s include the opening cysteine and the closing phenylalanine or tryptophan. The D gene is left open where the match is weak. The size entry is marked missing in some rows and otherwise reads once, few, many or a size class.

TRBV13	few	TRBD2	TRBJ2-3	17	TGTGCCAGCAGCTTATGGGAAGCGAGCGGGGCCTCCGATACGCAGTATTTT	CASSLWEASGASDTQYF
TRBV30	NA	TRBD1	TRBJ2-3	16	TGTGCCTGGAGTCGGGGACAGGGGGCCTCCACAGATACGCAGTATTTT	CAWSRGQGASTDTQYF
TRBV19	NA	NA	TRBJ2-5	14	TGTGCCAGTAGTACTCCTCGCGGGGAAGAGACCCAGTACTTC	CASSTPRGEETQYF
TRBV18	NA	TRBD1	TRBJ2-7	13	TGTGCCAGCTGCAAAAAGGGGGCGGACGAGCAGTACTTC	CASCKKGADEQYF
TRBV4-2	NA	NA	TRBJ1-1	17	TGTGCCAGCAGCCATCACGGGGGGAGGGACCCGGGCACTGAAGCTTTCTTT	CASSHHGGRDPGTEAFF
TRBV28	once	NA	TRBJ1-3	12	TGTGCCAGCAGTGTAGTTGGAAACACCATATATTTT	CASSVVGNTIYF
TRBV28	once	NA	TRBJ1-4	12	TGTGCCAGCAGATACGACAGAGAAAAACTGTTTTTT	CASRYDREKLFF
TRBV7-6	NA	NA	TRBJ2-7	15	TGTGCCAGCAGCTGGCTAGCGGACAGTTCCTACGAGCAGTACTTC	CASSWLADSSYEQYF
TRBV10-3	many	TRBD2	TRBJ2-7	14	TGTGCCATCGGAGAGCGGGGGGACTCCTACGAGCAGTACTTC	CAIGERGDSYEQYF
TRBV5-4	few	TRBD2	TRBJ2-1	15	TGTGCCAGCAGTCGAATTAGCGGGGGGAGCAATGAGCAGTTCTTC	CASSRISGGSNEQFF
TRBV28	NA	NA	TRBJ1-6	17	TGTGCCAGCAGTTTCGGGACTGAGAGCTCCTATAATTCACCCCTCCACTTT	CASSFGTESSYNSPLHF
TRBV28	NA	NA	TRBJ2-7	13	TGTGCCAGCAGTTCTCGGAGCTCCTACGAGCAGTACTTC	CASSSRSSYEQYF
TRBV9	NA	NA	TRBJ2-6	15	TGTGCCAGCAGTCGACAGCTCTCTGGGGCCAACGGCCTGACTTTC	CASSRQLSGANGLTF
TRBV28	NA	NA	TRBJ1-2	15	TGTGCCAGCAGTCCAATTTCGCTGGGGGGCTATGGCTACACCTTC	CASSPISLGGYGYTF
TRBV20-1	NA	TRBD1	TRBJ1-2	11	TGCAGTGACTACAGGGGGCCTGGCTACACCTTC	CSDYRGPGYTF
TRBV19	few	NA	TRBJ2-7	16	TGTGCCAGTAGTATACCCTCTGGAGGGGGCGGTTACGAGCAGTACTTC	CASSIPSGGGGYEQYF